The T cell receptor beta chain described here comes from a study of T-cell memory formation after mild COVID-19. Looking at the study overall: The study found TCR clusters largely donor specific. The study, taken as a whole, reports: Contracting CD4+ clones sat mainly in CM and EM; CD8+ in EMRA. Several responding clones turned up in pre-infection memory, indicating that cross-reactive memory may have taken part.

From germline, CDR1 is SGHAT and CDR2 FQNNGV. Trimming at V came to 3 bases and at J to 6 bases, leaving 13 bases not matched to a gene. The CDR3 extends over 17 amino acids. Employing constant-segment primers, 5'RACE generated TCR alpha and TCR beta cDNA libraries bearing sample barcodes and UMIs. MiXCR, run by TCRdb on the 5' RACE reads, gives a single entry per CDR3 protein. This sample has roughly 250,000 distinct CDR3 sequences, with approximately 16% found just once. This clonotype has only a few counts. Antigen unknown. V gene TRBV11-2 combines with J gene TRBJ2-3; 9 bases line up with TRBD1. This TCR was recovered from a man between 18 and 29 years old who had mild COVID-19 (a few samples of this study predate the infection). Cell type and time point are not known. The sequenced material came from PBMCs or a T cell subset sorted from them (not recorded which). The CDR3 is CASSFDVPGQGRDTQYF. The DNA of the CDR3 is TGTGCCAGCAGCTTCGATGTCCCGGGACAGGGAAGGGATACGCAGTATTTT.